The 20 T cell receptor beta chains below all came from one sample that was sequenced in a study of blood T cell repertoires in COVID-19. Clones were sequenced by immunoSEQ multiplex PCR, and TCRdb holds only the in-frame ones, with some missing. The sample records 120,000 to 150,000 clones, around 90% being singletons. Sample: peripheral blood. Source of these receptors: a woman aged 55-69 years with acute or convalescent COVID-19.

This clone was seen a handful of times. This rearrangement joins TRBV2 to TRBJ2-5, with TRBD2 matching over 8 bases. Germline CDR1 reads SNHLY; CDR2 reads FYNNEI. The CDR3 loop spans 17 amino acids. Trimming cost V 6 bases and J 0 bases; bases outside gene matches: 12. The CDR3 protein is CASSPIRRGVHQETQYF. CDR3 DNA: TGTGCCAGCAGCCCCATCAGGCGGGGGGTGCACCAAGAGACCCAGTACTTC. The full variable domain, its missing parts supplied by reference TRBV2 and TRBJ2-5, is EPEVTQTPSHQVTQMGQEVILRCVPISNHLYFYWYRQILGQKVEFLVSFYNNEISEKSEIFDDQFSVERPDGSNFTLKIRSTKLEDSAMYFCASSPIRRGVHQETQYFGPGTRLLVL.

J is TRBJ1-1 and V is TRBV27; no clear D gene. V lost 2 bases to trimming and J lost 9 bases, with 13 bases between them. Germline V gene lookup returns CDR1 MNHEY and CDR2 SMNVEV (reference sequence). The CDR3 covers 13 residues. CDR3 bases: TGTGCCAGCAGTTTAGTAGGGAGTTATAAAGCTTTCTTT. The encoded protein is CASSLVGSYKAFF.

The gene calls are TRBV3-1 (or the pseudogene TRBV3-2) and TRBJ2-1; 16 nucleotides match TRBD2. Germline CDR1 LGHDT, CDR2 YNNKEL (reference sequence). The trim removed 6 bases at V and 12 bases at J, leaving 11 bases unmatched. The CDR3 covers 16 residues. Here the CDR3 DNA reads TGTGCCAGCAGACCCGGAGGGACTAGCGGGGGGGCCGGGCAGTTCTTC. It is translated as CASRPGGTSGGAGQFF.

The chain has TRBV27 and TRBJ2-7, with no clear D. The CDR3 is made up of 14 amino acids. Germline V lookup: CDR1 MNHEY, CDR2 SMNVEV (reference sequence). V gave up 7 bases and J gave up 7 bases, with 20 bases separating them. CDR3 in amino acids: CASIQSVYPYEQYF. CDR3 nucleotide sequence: TGTGCCAGCATACAGTCGGTCTACCCTTATGAGCAGTACTTC.

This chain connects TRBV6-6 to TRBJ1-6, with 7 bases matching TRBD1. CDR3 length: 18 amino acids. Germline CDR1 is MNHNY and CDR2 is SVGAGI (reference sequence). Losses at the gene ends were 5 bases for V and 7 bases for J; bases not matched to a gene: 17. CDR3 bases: TGTGCCAGCAGTCTAATGACAGGGAGGCCCTCTGCGAATTCACCCCTCCACTTT. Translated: CASSLMTGRPSANSPLHF.

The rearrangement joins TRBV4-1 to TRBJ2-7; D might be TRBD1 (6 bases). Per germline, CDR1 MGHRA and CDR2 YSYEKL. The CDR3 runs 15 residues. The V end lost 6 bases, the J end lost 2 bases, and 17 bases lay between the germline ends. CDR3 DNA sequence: TGCGCCAGCAGTCAAACCGGGACAATGGCCTACGAGCAGTACTTC. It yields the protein CASSQTGTMAYEQYF.

This CDR3 is CASSAIWGTGDGGELFF. The CDR3 DNA reads TGTGCCAGCAGTGCCATTTGGGGGACAGGGGACGGCGGGGAGCTGTTTTTT. V gene TRBV6-1 combines with J gene TRBJ2-2; TRBD1 agrees at 10 bases. The CDR3 runs 17 residues. The J segment lost 7 bases and the V segment lost 4 bases, leaving 12 bases of the junction unmatched. Germline CDR1 is MNHNS and CDR2 is SASEGT.

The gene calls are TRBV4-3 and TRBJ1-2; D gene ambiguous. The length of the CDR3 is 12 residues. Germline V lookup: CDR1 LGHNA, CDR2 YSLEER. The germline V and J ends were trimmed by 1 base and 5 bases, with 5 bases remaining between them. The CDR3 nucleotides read TGCGCCAGCAGCCAAGGGGCTTATGGCTACACCTTC. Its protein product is CASSQGAYGYTF.

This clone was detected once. The CDR3 is CASSQGNQPQHF. The CDR3, as DNA: TGTGCCAGTTCCCAGGGTAATCAGCCCCAGCATTTT. The chain has TRBV19 and TRBJ1-5, with D possibly TRBD1 on 5 matching bases. This CDR3 has 12 residues. The V end lost 8 bases, the J end lost 4 bases, and 9 bases lay between the germline ends. CDR1 and CDR2 (germline): LNHDA, SQIVND (reference sequence).

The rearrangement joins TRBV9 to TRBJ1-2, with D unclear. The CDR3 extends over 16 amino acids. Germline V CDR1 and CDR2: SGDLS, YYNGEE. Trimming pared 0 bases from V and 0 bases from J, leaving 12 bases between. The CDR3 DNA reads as TGTGCCAGCAGCGTAGAATTGGCGGAAGCTAACTATGGCTACACCTTC. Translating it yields CASSVELAEANYGYTF.

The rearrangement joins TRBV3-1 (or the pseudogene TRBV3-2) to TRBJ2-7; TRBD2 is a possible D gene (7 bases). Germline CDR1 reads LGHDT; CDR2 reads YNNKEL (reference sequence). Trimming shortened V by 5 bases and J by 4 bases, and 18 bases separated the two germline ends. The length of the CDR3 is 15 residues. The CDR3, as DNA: TGTGCCAGCAGCACCCTATCGGGGGGCGCTTACGAGCAGTACTTC. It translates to CASSTLSGGAYEQYF.

The CDR3 region is CASSPRGGQPQHF. CDR3 sequence (DNA): TGTGCCAGCAGCCCCCGGGGAGGTCAGCCCCAGCATTTT. The genes are TRBV9 and TRBJ1-5; D gene unclear. Looked up from germline, CDR1 is SGDLS and CDR2 is YYNGEE. Trimming took off 4 bases at V and 6 bases at J, with 11 bases between the two ends. The CDR3 is 13 residues long.

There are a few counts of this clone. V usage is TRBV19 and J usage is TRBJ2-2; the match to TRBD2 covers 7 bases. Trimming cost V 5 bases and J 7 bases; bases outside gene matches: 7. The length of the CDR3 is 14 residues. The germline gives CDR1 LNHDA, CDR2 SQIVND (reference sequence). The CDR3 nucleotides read TGTGCCAGTAGTGAGGGACTATCTGGCGGGGAGCTGTTTTTT. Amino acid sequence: CASSEGLSGGELFF.

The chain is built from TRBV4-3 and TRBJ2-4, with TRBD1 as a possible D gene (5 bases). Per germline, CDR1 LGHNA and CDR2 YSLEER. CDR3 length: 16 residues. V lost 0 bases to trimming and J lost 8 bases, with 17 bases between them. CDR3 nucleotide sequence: TGCGCCAGCAGCCAAGATCTAGGGCAGGGAAGCGACATTCAGTACTTC. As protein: CASSQDLGQGSDIQYF.

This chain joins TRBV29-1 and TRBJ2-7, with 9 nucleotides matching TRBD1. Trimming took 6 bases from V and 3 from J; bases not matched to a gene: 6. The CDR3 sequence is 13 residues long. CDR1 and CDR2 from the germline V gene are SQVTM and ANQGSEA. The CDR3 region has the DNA TGCAGCGTAACCGACAGGGGGGTCTACGAGCAGTACTTC. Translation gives CSVTDRGVYEQYF.

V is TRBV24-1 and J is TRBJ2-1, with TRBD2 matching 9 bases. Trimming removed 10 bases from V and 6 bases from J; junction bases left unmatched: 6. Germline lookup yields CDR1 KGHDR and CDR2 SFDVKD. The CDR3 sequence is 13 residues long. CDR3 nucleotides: TGTGCCACTGGCGGGGGGGTCAGCAATGAGCAGTTCTTC. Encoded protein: CATGGGVSNEQFF.

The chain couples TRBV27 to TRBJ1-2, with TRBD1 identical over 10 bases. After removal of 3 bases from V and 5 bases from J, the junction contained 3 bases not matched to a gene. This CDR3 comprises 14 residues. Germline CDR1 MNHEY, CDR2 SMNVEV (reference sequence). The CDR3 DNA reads TGTGCCAGCAGTTTCAAGGACAGGGGGTATGGCTACACCTTC. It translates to CASSFKDRGYGYTF.

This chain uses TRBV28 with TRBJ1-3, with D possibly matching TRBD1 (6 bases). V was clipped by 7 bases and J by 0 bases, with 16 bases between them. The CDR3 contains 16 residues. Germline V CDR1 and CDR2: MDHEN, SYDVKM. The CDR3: CASTPGHTTSGNTIYF. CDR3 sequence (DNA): TGTGCCAGCACACCGGGACACACCACCTCTGGAAACACCATATATTTT.

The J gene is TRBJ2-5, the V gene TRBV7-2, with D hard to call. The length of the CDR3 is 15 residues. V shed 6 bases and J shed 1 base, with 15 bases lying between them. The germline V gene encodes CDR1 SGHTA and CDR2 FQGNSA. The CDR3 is CASSIEAAPQETQYF. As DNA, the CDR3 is TGTGCCAGCAGTATAGAGGCAGCCCCCCAAGAGACCCAGTACTTC.

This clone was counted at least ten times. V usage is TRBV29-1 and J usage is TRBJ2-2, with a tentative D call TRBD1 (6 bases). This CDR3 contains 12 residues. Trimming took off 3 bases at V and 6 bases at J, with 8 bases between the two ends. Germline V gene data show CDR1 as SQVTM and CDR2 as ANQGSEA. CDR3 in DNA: TGCAGCGTTGATAAGGGGGCCGGGGAGCTGTTTTTT. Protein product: CSVDKGAGELFF.